This T cell receptor beta chain derives from a study of OX40 agonist ivuxolimab in advanced cancers. Across the study: An anti-OX40 (CD134) antibody with agonistic activity, ivuxolimab, was administered to patients. Prior therapy, whether anti-PD-1, anti-PD-L1 or anti-CTLA-4, was allowed, and roughly 40% had some. General observations from the study: Partial responders at 0.1-3.0 mg/kg showed near-lowest clonal expansion. There were also nonresponders showing low normalized T-cell clonal expansion.

With respect to this clone: As yet, its antigen is unknown.

The CDR3 runs 14 residues. Germline V lookup: CDR1 MNHEY, CDR2 SVGAGI. Germline trimming cut 6 bases from V and 3 bases from J; bases unmatched to any gene: 3. Method: immunoSEQ multiplex PCR; TCRdb's copy keeps in-frame clones and lacks some. The sample lists about 82,000 clones; about nine tenths were seen once. The receptor was derived from an adult with an advanced solid tumor such as melanoma, head and neck, liver or kidney cancer. Here the sequenced sample was CD4+ or CD8+ T cells sorted from blood, taken in a trial of the OX40 agonist ivuxolimab. The chain combines TRBV6-5 with TRBJ2-2; TRBD1 agrees at 8 bases. In DNA form, the CDR3 reads TGTGCCAGCAGAGACAGGGGATACACCGGGGAGCTGTTTTTT. Protein sequence: CASRDRGYTGELFF.